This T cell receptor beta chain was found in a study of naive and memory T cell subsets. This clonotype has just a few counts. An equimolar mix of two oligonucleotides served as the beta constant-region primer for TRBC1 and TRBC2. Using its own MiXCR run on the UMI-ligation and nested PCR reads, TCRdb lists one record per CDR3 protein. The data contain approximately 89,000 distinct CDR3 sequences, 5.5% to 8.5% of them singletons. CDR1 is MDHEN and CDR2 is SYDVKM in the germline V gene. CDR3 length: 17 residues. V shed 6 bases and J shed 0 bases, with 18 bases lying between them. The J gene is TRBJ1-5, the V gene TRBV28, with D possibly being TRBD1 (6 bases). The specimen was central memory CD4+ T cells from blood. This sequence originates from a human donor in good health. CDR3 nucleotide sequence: TGTGCCAGCAGCCTTTTAAGGGGGGAATATAGCAATCAGCCCCAGCATTTT. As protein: CASSLLRGEYSNQPQHF.